The clone carrying this T cell receptor (beta chain) was counted many times. This record comes from a study of early T cells in non-severe SARS-CoV-2 infection. This CDR3 has 15 residues. Trimming removed 3 bases at V and 6 bases at J, with 17 bases between. The TCR library protocol was used to attach unique molecular identifiers. These identifiers were attached to individual cDNA molecules. A single record per CDR3 protein comes from TCRdb applying MiXCR to the 5' RACE reads. Among about 83,000 distinct CDR3 sequences listed, roughly an eighth were seen once. The receptor was derived from an adult who was a healthcare worker with PCR-confirmed SARS-CoV-2 infection or an uninfected control (not recorded which). The V call is TRBV12-3 or TRBV12-4, the J call TRBJ1-1; the D gene is possibly TRBD1 (5 bases). The sample taken for sequencing was whole blood. The CDR3 region has the DNA TGTGCCAGCAGTTTTGGTCCCCCAGGGAGGGCTGAAGCTTTCTTT. This sequence encodes CASSFGPPGRAEAFF.